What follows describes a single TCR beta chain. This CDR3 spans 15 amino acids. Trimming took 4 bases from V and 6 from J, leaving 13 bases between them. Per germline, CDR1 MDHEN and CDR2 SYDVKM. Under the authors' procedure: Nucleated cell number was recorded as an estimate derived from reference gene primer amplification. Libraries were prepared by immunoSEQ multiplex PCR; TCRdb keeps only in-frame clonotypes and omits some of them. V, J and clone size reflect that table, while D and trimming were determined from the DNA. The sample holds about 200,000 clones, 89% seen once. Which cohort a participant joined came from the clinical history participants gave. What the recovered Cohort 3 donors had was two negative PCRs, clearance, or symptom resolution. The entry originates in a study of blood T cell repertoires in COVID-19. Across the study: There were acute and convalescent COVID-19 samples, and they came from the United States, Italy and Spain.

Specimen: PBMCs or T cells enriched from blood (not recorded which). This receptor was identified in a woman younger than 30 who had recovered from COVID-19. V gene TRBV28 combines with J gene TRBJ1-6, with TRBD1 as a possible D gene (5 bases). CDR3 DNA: TGTGCCAGCAGTTCCCCGGGACTATCTAATTCACCCCTCCACTTT. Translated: CASSSPGLSNSPLHF.